The clone carrying this T cell receptor beta chain occurred a few times. No antigen is known for it. This sample is drawn from a study of spatial heterogeneity in lung cancer. Study-wide context: Patients with untreated early-stage non-small cell lung cancer, numbering 72, were the donors. Raw-read counts averaged over ten per unique TCR and UMI combination. General observations from the study: Tumor TCRs that were ubiquitous and expanded showed up in blood more at resection than follow-up.

A unique molecular identifier was attached to every TCR cDNA molecule. A single record per CDR3 protein comes from TCRdb applying MiXCR to the 5' RACE reads. This table holds about 120,000 distinct CDR3 sequences, more than 10% found once. Looked up from germline, CDR1 is LNHDA and CDR2 is SQIVND (reference sequence). Deletions cut 3 bases from V and 4 bases from J, with 12 bases between. The length of the CDR3 is 15 residues. Documented time point: blood at routine non-recurrence follow-up after resection. The input material, whole RNA from tumor, nontumor lung or frozen PBMC, was sequenced unsorted.

The sequences come from PBMCs, collected at follow-up. The V call is TRBV19, the J call TRBJ2-2; D tentatively fits TRBD1 or TRBD2 (5 bases each). The sequence came from a male donor with early-stage non-small cell lung cancer. The CDR3 reads CASSIRRESTGELFF. CDR3 in DNA: TGTGCCAGTAGTATTCGCAGGGAGAGCACCGGGGAGCTGTTTTTT.